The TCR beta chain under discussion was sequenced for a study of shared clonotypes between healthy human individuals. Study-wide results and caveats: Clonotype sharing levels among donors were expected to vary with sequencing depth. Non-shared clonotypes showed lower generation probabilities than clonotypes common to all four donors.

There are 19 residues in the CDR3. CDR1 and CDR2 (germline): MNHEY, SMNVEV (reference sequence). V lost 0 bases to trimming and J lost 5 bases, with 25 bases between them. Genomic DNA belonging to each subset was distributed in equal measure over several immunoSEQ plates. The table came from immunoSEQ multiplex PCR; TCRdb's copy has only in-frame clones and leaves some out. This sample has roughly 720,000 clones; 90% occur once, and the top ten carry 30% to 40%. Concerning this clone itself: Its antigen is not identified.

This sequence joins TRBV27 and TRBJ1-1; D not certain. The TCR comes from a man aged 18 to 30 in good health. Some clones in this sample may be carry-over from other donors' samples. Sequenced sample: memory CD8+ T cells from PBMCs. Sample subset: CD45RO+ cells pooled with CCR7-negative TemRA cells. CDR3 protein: CASSLSPTYGSHLGTEAFF. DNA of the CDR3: TGTGCCAGCAGTTTATCGCCCACTTACGGGAGCCATTTGGGGACTGAAGCTTTCTTT.